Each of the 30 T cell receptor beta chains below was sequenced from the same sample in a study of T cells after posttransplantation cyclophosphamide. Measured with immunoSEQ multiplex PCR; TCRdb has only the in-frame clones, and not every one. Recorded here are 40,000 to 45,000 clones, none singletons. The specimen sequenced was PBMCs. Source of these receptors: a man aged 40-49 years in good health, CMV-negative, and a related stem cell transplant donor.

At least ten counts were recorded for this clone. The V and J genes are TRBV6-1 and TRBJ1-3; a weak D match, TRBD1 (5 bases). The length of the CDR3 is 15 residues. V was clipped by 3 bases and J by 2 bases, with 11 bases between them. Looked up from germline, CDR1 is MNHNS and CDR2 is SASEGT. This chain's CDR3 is CASSDGGGTGNTIYF. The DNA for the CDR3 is TGTGCCAGCAGTGATGGTGGGGGGACTGGAAACACCATATATTTT.

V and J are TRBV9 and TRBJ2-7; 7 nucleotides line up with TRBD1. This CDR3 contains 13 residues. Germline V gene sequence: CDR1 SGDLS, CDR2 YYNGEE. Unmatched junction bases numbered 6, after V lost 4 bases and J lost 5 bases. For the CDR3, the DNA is TGTGCCAGCAGCAAGACAGGGATCCACGAGCAGTACTTC. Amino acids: CASSKTGIHEQYF.

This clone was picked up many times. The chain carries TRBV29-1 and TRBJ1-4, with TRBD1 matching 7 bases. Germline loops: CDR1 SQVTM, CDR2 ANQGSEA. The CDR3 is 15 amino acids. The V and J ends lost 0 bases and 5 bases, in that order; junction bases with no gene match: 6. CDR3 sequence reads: CSVEDGTAQNEKLFF. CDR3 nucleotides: TGCAGCGTTGAAGATGGGACAGCCCAGAATGAAAAACTGTTTTTT. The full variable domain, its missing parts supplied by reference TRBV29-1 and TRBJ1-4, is SAVISQKPSRDICQRGTSLTIQCQVDSQVTMMFWYRQQPGQSLTLIATANQGSEATYESGFVIDKFPISRPNLTFSTLTVSNMSPEDSSIYLCSVEDGTAQNEKLFFGSGTQLSVL.

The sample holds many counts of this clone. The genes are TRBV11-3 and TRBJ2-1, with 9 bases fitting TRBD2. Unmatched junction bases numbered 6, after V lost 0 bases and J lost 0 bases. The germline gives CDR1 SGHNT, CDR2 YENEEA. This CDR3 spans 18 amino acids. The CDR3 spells CASSLETSGSSSYNEQFF. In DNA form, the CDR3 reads TGTGCCAGCAGCTTAGAGACTAGCGGCTCGAGCTCCTACAATGAGCAGTTCTTC.

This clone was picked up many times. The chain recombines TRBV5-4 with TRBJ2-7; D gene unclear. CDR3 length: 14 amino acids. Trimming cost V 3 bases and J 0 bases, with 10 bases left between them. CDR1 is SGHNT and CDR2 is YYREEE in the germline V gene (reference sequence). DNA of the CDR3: TGTGCCAGCAGCTCCACCCCGGGCTCCTACGAGCAGTACTTC. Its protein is CASSSTPGSYEQYF.

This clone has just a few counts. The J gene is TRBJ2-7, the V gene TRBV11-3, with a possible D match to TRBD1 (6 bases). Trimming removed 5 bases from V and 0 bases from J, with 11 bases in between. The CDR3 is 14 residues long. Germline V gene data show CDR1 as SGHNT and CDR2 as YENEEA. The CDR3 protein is CASSMTGHSYEQYV. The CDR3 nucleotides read TGTGCCAGCAGCATGACGGGACACTCCTACGAGCAGTACGTC.

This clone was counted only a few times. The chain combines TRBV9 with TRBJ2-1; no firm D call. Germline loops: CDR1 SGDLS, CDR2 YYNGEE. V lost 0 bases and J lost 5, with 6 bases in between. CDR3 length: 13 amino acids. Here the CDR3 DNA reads TGTGCCAGCAGCGTAGGACTGAACAATGAGCAGTTCTTC. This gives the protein CASSVGLNNEQFF.

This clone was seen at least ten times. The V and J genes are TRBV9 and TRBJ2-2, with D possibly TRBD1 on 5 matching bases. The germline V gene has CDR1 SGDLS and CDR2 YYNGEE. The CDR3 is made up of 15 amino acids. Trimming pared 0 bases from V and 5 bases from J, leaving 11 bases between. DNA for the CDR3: TGTGCCAGCAGCGTAGTTCAGGGCGATACCGGGGAGCTGTTTTTT. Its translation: CASSVVQGDTGELFF.

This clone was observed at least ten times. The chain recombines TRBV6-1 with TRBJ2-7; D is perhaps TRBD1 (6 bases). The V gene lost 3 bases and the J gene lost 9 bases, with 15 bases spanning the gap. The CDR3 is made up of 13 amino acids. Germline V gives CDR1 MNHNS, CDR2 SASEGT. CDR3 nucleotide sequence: TGTGCCAGCAGTGATCCCCGGACAGTTGGGCAGTACGTC. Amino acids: CASSDPRTVGQYV.

CDR3 amino acids: CASSPGANNEKLFF. In DNA, the CDR3 is TGTGCCAGCTCACCGGGAGCGAATAATGAAAAACTGTTTTTT. The chain has TRBV18 and TRBJ1-4; D unresolved. This CDR3 spans 14 amino acids. The germline V gene encodes CDR1 KGHSH and CDR2 LQKENI. V was clipped by 3 bases and J by 4 bases, with 9 bases between them.

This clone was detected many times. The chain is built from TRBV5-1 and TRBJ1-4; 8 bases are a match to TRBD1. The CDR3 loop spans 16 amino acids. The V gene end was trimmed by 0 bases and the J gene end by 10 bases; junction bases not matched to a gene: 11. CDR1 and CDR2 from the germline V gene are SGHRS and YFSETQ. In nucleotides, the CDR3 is TGCGCCAGCAGCTTGGAGACAGGGGCCCGTATCGGAAAACTGTTTTTT. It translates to CASSLETGARIGKLFF.

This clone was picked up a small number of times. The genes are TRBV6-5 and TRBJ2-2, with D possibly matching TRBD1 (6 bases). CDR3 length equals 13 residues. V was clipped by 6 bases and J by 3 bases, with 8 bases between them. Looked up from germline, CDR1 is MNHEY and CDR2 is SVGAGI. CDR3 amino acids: CASSPGDTGELFF. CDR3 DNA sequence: TGTGCCAGCAGCCCAGGGGACACCGGGGAGCTGTTTTTT.

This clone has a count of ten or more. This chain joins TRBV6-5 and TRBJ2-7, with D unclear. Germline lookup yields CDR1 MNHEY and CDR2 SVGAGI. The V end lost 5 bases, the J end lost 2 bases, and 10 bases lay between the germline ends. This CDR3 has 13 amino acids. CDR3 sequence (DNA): TGTGCCAGCAGTGGGCAGAACGCCTACGAGCAGTACTTC. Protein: CASSGQNAYEQYF.

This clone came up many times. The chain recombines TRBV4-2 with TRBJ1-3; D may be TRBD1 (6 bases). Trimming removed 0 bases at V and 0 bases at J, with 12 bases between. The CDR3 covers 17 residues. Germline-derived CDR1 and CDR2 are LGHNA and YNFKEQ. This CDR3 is CASSQDGGGSSGNTIYF. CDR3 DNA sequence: TGTGCCAGCAGCCAAGATGGGGGCGGGAGCTCTGGAAACACCATATATTTT.

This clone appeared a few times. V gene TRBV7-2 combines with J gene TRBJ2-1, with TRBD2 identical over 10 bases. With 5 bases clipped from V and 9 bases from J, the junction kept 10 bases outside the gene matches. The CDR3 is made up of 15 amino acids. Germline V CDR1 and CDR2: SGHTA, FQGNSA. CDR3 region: CASSRTSGPTSEQFF. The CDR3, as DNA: TGTGCCAGCAGCCGGACTAGCGGCCCTACGAGTGAGCAGTTCTTC.

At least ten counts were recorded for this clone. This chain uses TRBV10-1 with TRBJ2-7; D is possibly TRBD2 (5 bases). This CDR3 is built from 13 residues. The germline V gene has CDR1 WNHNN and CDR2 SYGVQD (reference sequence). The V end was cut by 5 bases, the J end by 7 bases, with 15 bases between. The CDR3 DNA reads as TGCGCCAGCAGTCGGGAATTACTGGGGGAGCAGTACTTC. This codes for CASSRELLGEQYF.

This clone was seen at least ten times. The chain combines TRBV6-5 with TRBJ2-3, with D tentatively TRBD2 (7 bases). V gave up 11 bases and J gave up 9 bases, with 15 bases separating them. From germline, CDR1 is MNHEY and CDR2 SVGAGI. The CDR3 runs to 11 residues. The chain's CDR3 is CASTGGTTQYF. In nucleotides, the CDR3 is TGTGCCTCCACGGGGGGCACAACGCAGTATTTT.

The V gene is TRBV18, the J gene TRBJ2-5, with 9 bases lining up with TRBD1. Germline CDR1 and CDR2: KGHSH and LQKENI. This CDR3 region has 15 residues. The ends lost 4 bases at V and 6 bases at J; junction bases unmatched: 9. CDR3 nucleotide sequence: TGTGCCAGCTCACTTGAAGGACAGGGGAGGAAGACCCAGTACTTC. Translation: CASSLEGQGRKTQYF.

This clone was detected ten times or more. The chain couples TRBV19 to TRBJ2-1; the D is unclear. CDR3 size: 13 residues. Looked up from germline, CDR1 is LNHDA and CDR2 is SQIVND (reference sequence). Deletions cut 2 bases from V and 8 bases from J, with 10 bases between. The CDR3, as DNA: TGTGCCAGTAGTATAATAGGCCGGGATGAGCAGTTCTTC. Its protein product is CASSIIGRDEQFF.

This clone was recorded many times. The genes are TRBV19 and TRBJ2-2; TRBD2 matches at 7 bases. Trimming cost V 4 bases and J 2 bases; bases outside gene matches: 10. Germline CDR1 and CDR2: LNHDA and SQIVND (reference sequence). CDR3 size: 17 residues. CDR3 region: CASSRVASGRNTGELFF. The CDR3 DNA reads TGTGCCAGTAGTAGGGTTGCTAGCGGCCGTAACACCGGGGAGCTGTTTTTT.

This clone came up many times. The CDR3 loop reads CASSLGAGAATGELFF. CDR3 in DNA: TGTGCCAGCAGCTTGGGAGCGGGAGCTGCCACCGGGGAGCTGTTTTTT. V usage is TRBV7-3 and J usage is TRBJ2-2; TRBD2 matches at 8 bases. V was clipped by 3 bases and J by 4 bases; unmatched bases: 7. This CDR3 has 16 residues. In germline, CDR1 is SGHTA, CDR2 FQGTGA.

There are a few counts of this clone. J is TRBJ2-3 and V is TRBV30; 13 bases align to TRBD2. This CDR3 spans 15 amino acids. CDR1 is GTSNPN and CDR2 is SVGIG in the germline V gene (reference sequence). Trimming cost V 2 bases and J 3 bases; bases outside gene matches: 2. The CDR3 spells CAWSRTSGRTDTQYF. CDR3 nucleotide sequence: TGTGCCTGGAGTCGGACTAGCGGGAGAACAGATACGCAGTATTTT.

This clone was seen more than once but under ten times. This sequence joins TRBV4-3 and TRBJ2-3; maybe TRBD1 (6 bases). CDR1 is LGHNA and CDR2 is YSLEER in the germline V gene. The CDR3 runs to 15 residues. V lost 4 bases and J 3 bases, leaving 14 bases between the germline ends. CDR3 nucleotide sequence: TGCGCCAGCAGCCCCCGGACAGAAAAGACAGATACGCAGTATTTT. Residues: CASSPRTEKTDTQYF.

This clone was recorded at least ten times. The CDR3 DNA sequence: TGTGCCAGCAGACCCCGGACAGACTCTGGAAACACCATATATTTT. Its translation is CASRPRTDSGNTIYF. The chain recombines TRBV6-6 with TRBJ1-3; maybe TRBD1 (6 bases). The CDR3 totals 15 residues. Trimming removed 6 bases at V and 0 bases at J, with 12 bases between. Germline V gives CDR1 MNHNY, CDR2 SVGAGI (reference sequence).

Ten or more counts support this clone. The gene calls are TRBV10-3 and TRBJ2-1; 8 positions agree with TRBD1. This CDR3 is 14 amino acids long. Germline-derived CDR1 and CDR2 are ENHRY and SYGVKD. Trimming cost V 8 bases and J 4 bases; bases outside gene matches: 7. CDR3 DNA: TGTGCCATCTCCCGGGACAGGACGTACAATGAGCAGTTCTTC. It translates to CAISRDRTYNEQFF.

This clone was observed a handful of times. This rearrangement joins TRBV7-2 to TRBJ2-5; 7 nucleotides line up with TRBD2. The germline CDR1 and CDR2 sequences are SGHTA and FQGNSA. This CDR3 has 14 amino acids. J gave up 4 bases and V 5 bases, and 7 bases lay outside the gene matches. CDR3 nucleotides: TGTGCCAGCAGCCCCTCGGCGGGAGTAGAGACCCAGTACTTC. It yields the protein CASSPSAGVETQYF.

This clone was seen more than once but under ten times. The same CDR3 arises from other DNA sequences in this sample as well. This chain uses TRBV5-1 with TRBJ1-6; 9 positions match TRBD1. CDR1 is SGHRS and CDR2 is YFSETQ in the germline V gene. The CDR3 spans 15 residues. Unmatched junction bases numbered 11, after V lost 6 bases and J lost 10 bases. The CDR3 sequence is CASTAGTGSESPLHF. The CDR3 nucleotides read TGCGCCAGCACCGCGGGGACAGGGTCAGAGTCACCCCTCCACTTT.

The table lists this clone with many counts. CDR3 nucleotides: TGTGCCAGCACCGTTCTGGGAGGGCCCACAGATACGCAGTATTTT. Translating gives CASTVLGGPTDTQYF. The chain combines TRBV9 with TRBJ2-3; 7 nucleotides line up with TRBD2. In germline, CDR1 is SGDLS, CDR2 YYNGEE. The junction had 9 bases not matched to a gene; V was cut back by 6 bases and J by 2 bases. There are 15 residues in the CDR3.

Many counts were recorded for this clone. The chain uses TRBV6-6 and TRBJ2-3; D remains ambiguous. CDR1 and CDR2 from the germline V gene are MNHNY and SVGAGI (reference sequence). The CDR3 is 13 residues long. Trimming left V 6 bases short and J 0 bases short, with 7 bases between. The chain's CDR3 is CASRGSSTDTQYF. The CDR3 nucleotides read TGTGCCAGCAGGGGCAGTAGCACAGATACGCAGTATTTT.

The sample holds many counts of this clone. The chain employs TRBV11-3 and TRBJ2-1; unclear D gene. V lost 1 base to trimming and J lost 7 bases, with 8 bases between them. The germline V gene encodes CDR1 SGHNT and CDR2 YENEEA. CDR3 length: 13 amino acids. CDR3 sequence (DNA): TGTGCCAGCAGCTTAGGTCCCTCTAATGAGCAGTTCTTC. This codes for CASSLGPSNEQFF.